One and the same sample provided the 26 T cell receptor beta chains below, sequenced in a study of cytomegalovirus exposure and HLA in healthy donors. This PCR relied on a set of 60 Vbeta primers and 13 Jbeta primers. Sequencing used immunoSEQ multiplex PCR; TCRdb keeps in-frame clones, though not all of them. The sample lists 170,000 or so clones; approximately 81% were seen once. The material sequenced was PBMCs. These receptors originate from a boy aged 2-15 years in good health and CMV-seronegative.

In its sample, this clone was seen once. This chain uses TRBV10-1 with TRBJ2-5; D is perhaps TRBD1 (5 bases). The DNA end lines up better with TRBJ2-7; the J call may be wrong. The CDR3 sequence is 12 residues long. In germline, CDR1 is WNHNN, CDR2 SYGVQD (reference sequence). The CDR3 DNA reads TGCGCCAGCAGTGGGACATCCTACGAGCAGTACTTC. Translating gives CASSGTSYEQYF.

This clone was counted a single time. This sequence joins TRBV7-9 and TRBJ2-5; 7 nucleotides align to TRBD2. V was pared by 5 bases and J by 4 bases, with 13 bases of the junction left unmatched. The CDR3 consists of 16 residues. Germline lookup yields CDR1 SEHNR and CDR2 FQNEAQ (reference sequence). The DNA for the CDR3 is TGTGCCAGCAGCCCGCCTCGAGCGGGGAGGGGAGAGACCCAGTACTTC. Its translation is CASSPPRAGRGETQYF.

This chain connects TRBV10-2 to TRBJ2-5, with a tentative D call TRBD1 (6 bases). The V end lost 6 bases, the J end lost 3 bases, and 17 bases lay between the germline ends. CDR1 and CDR2 (germline): WSHSY, SAAADI. The CDR3 loop spans 15 amino acids. CDR3 sequence: CASRGTPEDEETQYF. The CDR3, as DNA: TGCGCCAGCAGGGGGACACCCGAAGATGAAGAGACCCAGTACTTC.

This clone turned up a few times. This chain connects TRBV6-6 to TRBJ2-1; 13 nucleotides align to TRBD2. V lost 0 bases to trimming and J lost 9 bases; unmatched junction nucleotides: 2. Germline CDR1 reads MNHNY; CDR2 reads SVGAGI (reference sequence). CDR3 length equals 15 residues. For the CDR3, the DNA is TGTGCCAGCAGTTACTCGACTAGCGGGAGGTCTGAGCAGTTCTTC. Its translation: CASSYSTSGRSEQFF.

This clone is a singleton in its sample. This chain joins TRBV7-9 and TRBJ2-5; 13 bases are a match to TRBD2. J was trimmed by 3 bases and V by 7 bases; bases with no gene match: 5. Looked up from germline, CDR1 is SEHNR and CDR2 is FQNEAQ (reference sequence). The CDR3 has 15 amino acids. This chain's CDR3 is CASNEGLAGEETQYF. In DNA form, the CDR3 reads TGTGCCAGCAACGAAGGACTAGCGGGGGAAGAGACCCAGTACTTC.

V is TRBV7-3 and J is TRBJ2-3; 15 bases are shared with TRBD2. The CDR3 runs 16 residues. Germline-derived CDR1 and CDR2 are SGHTA and FQGTGA. The V segment lost 4 bases and the J segment 4 bases; nucleotides outside the gene matches: 3. CDR3 residues: CASSSGLAGGADTQYF. The CDR3 nucleotides are TGTGCCAGCAGCTCCGGACTAGCGGGAGGGGCAGATACGCAGTATTTT.

The chain combines TRBV7-9 with TRBJ1-2; 10 bases agree with TRBD1. The J segment lost 8 bases and the V segment lost 1 base, leaving 16 bases of the junction unmatched. Germline V gene sequence: CDR1 SEHNR, CDR2 FQNEAQ (reference sequence). The CDR3 spans 18 residues. This CDR3 is CASSLDPRGQGFSSGYTF. CDR3 DNA: TGTGCCAGCAGCTTAGACCCTAGGGGACAGGGGTTTTCGTCCGGCTACACCTTC. Filled out from reference TRBV7-9 and TRBJ1-2, the complete variable domain reads DTGVSQNPRHKITKRGQNVTFRCDPISEHNRLYWYRQTLGQGPEFLTYFQNEAQLEKSRLLSDRFSAERPKGSFSTLEIQRTEQGDSAMYLCASSLDPRGQGFSSGYTFGSGTRLTVV.

This clone was observed a few times. This chain connects TRBV10-3 to TRBJ1-1; D is possibly TRBD1 (6 bases). There are 14 residues in the CDR3. Trimming took off 7 bases at V and 1 base at J, with 13 bases between the two ends. Germline CDR1 reads ENHRY; CDR2 reads SYGVKD. The CDR3 nucleotides are TGTGCCATCACCTCAGGACAGACGAACACTGAAGCTTTCTTT. Translating gives CAITSGQTNTEAFF.

The rearrangement uses TRBV30 and TRBJ2-7, with 10 positions matching TRBD2. V gave up 1 base and J gave up 6 bases; unmatched junction bases: 6. This CDR3 is built from 14 residues. Germline CDR1 reads GTSNPN; CDR2 reads SVGIG (reference sequence). The CDR3 protein is CAWSAGLAFFEQYF. The CDR3, as DNA: TGTGCCTGGAGTGCGGGACTAGCGTTCTTCGAGCAGTACTTC.

Worth noting for this clone: At one of its ends the junction is not consistent with the germline gene, which may arise from a read error. The chain carries TRBV7-9 and TRBJ1-1, with D maybe TRBD1 (5 bases). The germline gives CDR1 SEHNR, CDR2 FQNEAQ (reference sequence). CDR3 length equals 16 residues. DNA for the CDR3: TGTACCAGCAGCTTAGTTGGGAAGGGGCTGAACACTGAAGCTTTCTTT. It is translated as CTSSLVGKGLNTEAFF. The full variable domain, rest sourced from reference TRBV7-9 and TRBJ1-1, is DTGVSQNPRHKITKRGQNVTFRCDPISEHNRLYWYRQTLGQGPEFLTYFQNEAQLEKSRLLSDRFSAERPKGSFSTLEIQRTEQGDSAMYLCTSSLVGKGLNTEAFFGQGTRLTVV.

The genes are TRBV30 and TRBJ2-7; D might be TRBD1 (6 bases). The germline CDR1 and CDR2 sequences are GTSNPN and SVGIG (reference sequence). The CDR3 contains 14 residues. Trimming cost V 0 bases and J 0 bases, with 9 bases left between them. The CDR3 protein is CAWSVWDTSYEQYF. In nucleotides, the CDR3 is TGTGCCTGGAGTGTTTGGGACACCTCCTACGAGCAGTACTTC.

CDR3 in amino acids: CASSAHSSRDTEAFF. In DNA form, the CDR3 reads TGTGCCAGCAGTGCCCATTCGTCGCGGGACACTGAAGCTTTCTTT. The J gene is TRBJ1-1, the V gene TRBV6-1; D gene ambiguous. The CDR3 extends over 15 amino acids. The germline V gene has CDR1 MNHNS and CDR2 SASEGT. The V gene lost 4 bases and the J gene lost 3 bases, with 15 bases spanning the gap.

This clone was recorded only once. Written as DNA, the CDR3 is TGTGCCAGCAGCTCTGGGACTTCCTACGAGCAGTACTTC. This sequence encodes CASSSGTSYEQYF. The chain carries TRBV5-4 and TRBJ2-5; D is perhaps TRBD2 (6 bases). The DNA end lines up better with TRBJ2-7; the J call may be wrong. Germline CDR1 is SGHNT and CDR2 is YYREEE (reference sequence). The length of the CDR3 is 13 residues.

The chain couples TRBV5-1 to TRBJ2-3, with D maybe TRBD2 (5 bases). This CDR3 region has 15 residues. Trimming shortened V by 2 bases and J by 2 bases, and 12 bases separated the two germline ends. Looked up from germline, CDR1 is SGHRS and CDR2 is YFSETQ. CDR3 protein: CASSLGTAATDTQYF. In DNA, the CDR3 is TGCGCCAGCAGCTTAGGCACAGCGGCCACAGATACGCAGTATTTT.

J is TRBJ2-5 and V is TRBV6-6, with 9 positions matching TRBD1. With 6 bases clipped from V and 2 bases from J, the junction kept 4 bases outside the gene matches. Germline values: CDR1 MNHNY, CDR2 SVGAGI (reference sequence). The CDR3 has 14 residues. CDR3: CASSPTGGQETQYF. Here the CDR3 DNA reads TGTGCCAGCAGCCCGACAGGGGGGCAAGAGACCCAGTACTTC.

V usage is TRBV20-1 and J usage is TRBJ1-4; D ambiguous. This CDR3 contains 11 residues. Germline loops: CDR1 DFQATT, CDR2 SNEGSKA (reference sequence). CDR3 loop: CRRLTNEKLFF. For the CDR3, the DNA is TGCAGGCGGTTAACTAATGAAAAACTGTTTTTT.

The chain has TRBV29-1 and TRBJ2-5; 7 bases line up with TRBD1. Germline assignment: CDR1 SQVTM and CDR2 ANQGSEA. The CDR3 totals 13 residues. Germline trimming cut 6 bases from V and 1 base from J; bases unmatched to any gene: 5. CDR3 in amino acids: CSVHRDSQETQYF. The CDR3 DNA reads TGCAGCGTACACCGGGACAGCCAAGAGACCCAGTACTTC.

This chain uses TRBV29-1 with TRBJ2-7; possibly TRBD1 for D (6 bases). Trimming left V 6 bases short and J 2 bases short, with 17 bases between. The germline gives CDR1 SQVTM, CDR2 ANQGSEA. CDR3 length: 14 amino acids. The CDR3: CSVVQGALTYEQYF. CDR3 in DNA: TGCAGCGTAGTACAGGGAGCCCTGACCTACGAGCAGTACTTC.

Only a few counts were recorded for this clone. The V and J genes are TRBV20-1 and TRBJ2-7; D perhaps matches TRBD1 (5 bases). The CDR3 spans 11 residues. Germline CDR1 reads DFQATT; CDR2 reads SNEGSKA (reference sequence). Trimming removed 7 bases at V and 7 bases at J, with 14 bases between. The CDR3 DNA is TGCAGTGTAGGGGTCATGCGGGAGCAGTACTTC. It encodes CSVGVMREQYF.

The CDR3 DNA follows: TGCGCCAGCAGCCAGGCGGGACTCCACTACAATGAGCAGTTCTTC. Protein product: CASSQAGLHYNEQFF. J is TRBJ2-1 and V is TRBV4-1, with D possibly matching TRBD2 (6 bases). Germline values: CDR1 MGHRA, CDR2 YSYEKL. The CDR3 has 15 residues. V was trimmed by 3 bases and J by 3 bases, leaving 12 bases between them.

V gene TRBV5-1 combines with J gene TRBJ2-7; 11 nucleotides align to TRBD1. Germline CDR1 is SGHRS and CDR2 is YFSETQ. The CDR3 sequence is 13 residues long. The junction had 1 base not matched to a gene; V was cut back by 2 bases and J by 6 bases. The chain's CDR3 is CASSFGTGGEQYF. The CDR3, as DNA: TGCGCCAGCAGCTTCGGGACAGGGGGCGAGCAGTACTTC.

The chain uses TRBV28 and TRBJ1-5, with D unresolved. V dropped 9 bases and J dropped 0 bases, with 9 bases sitting between them. The CDR3 has 13 amino acids. The V gene's germline CDR1 is MDHEN and CDR2 SYDVKM. The CDR3 DNA reads as TGTGCCAGTGGTGAGGATAGCAATCAGCCCCAGCATTTT. Its translation: CASGEDSNQPQHF.

The chain joins TRBV6-5 to TRBJ1-2; D is uncertain. The CDR3 spans 15 residues. CDR1 and CDR2 (germline): MNHEY, SVGAGI. The V end lost 5 bases, the J end lost 0 bases, and 13 bases lay between the germline ends. CDR3 region: CASSTVGEANYGYTF. The DNA for the CDR3 is TGTGCCAGCAGTACCGTCGGGGAAGCTAACTATGGCTACACCTTC.

This clone was observed once. The J gene is TRBJ2-3, the V gene TRBV11-2, with D maybe TRBD2 (5 bases). Trimming left V 8 bases short and J 2 bases short, with 11 bases between. This CDR3 region has 13 residues. Germline V CDR1 and CDR2: SGHAT, FQNNGV. In DNA form, the CDR3 reads TGTGCCAGCGAGGGATGGATCACAGATACGCAGTATTTT. Translation gives CASEGWITDTQYF.

The rearrangement links TRBV5-1 to TRBJ1-5, with D perhaps matching TRBD1 (6 bases). Germline CDR1 SGHRS, CDR2 YFSETQ. The CDR3 is made up of 15 amino acids. V lost 0 bases, J lost 1 base, and 8 bases lay in between. This CDR3 reads CASSLEGQSNQPQHF. The CDR3 DNA follows: TGCGCCAGCAGCTTGGAAGGACAGAGCAATCAGCCCCAGCATTTT. Using reference TRBV5-1 and TRBJ1-5 for the parts outside the CDR3, the full variable domain is KAGVTQTPRYLIKTRGQQVTLSCSPISGHRSVSWYQQTPGQGLQFLFEYFSETQRNKGNFPGRFSGRQFSNSRSEMNVSTLELGDSALYLCASSLEGQSNQPQHFGDGTRLSIL.

The rearrangement links TRBV7-6 to TRBJ2-7; 10 nucleotides match TRBD2. V shed 4 bases and J 0 bases; nucleotides not matched to a gene: 3. CDR3 length: 15 amino acids. CDR1 is SGHVS and CDR2 is FNYEAQ in the germline V gene. CDR3 region: CASSSGTSVSYEQYF. For the CDR3, the DNA is TGTGCCAGCAGCTCAGGGACTAGCGTCTCCTACGAGCAGTACTTC.